These 14 T cell receptor beta chains share one sample of origin, sequenced in a study of shared clonotypes between healthy human individuals. Libraries were prepared by immunoSEQ multiplex PCR; TCRdb keeps only in-frame clonotypes and omits some of them. The table includes about 470,000 clones, around 75% detected once. Source material: PBMCs. Receptor source: a middle-aged woman in good health. Some clones in this sample may be carry-over from other donors' samples.

The V gene is TRBV18, the J gene TRBJ2-6; either TRBD1 or TRBD2 may fit D (5 bases each). The CDR3 loop spans 16 amino acids. Trimming removed 3 bases from V and 0 bases from J, with 9 bases in between. CDR1 KGHSH and CDR2 LQKENI come from the germline V gene. The CDR3 DNA reads TGTGCCAGCTCACCCATGGGGGACTCTGGGGCCAACGTCCTGACTTTC. It yields the protein CASSPMGDSGANVLTF. Complete variable domain (other parts from reference TRBV18 and TRBJ2-6): NAGVMQNPRHLVRRRGQEARLRCSPMKGHSHVYWYRQLPEEGLKFMVYLQKENIIDESGMPKERFSAEFPKEGPSILRIQQVVRGDSAAYFCASSPMGDSGANVLTFGAGSRLTVL.

This chain connects TRBV19 to TRBJ2-1; 9 bases agree with TRBD1. With 3 bases clipped from V and 8 bases from J, the junction kept 8 bases outside the gene matches. The CDR3 length is 15 residues. Germline V gives CDR1 LNHDA, CDR2 SQIVND (reference sequence). The CDR3 spells CASSIGGQGFDEQFF. CDR3 DNA: TGTGCCAGTAGTATCGGGGGACAGGGTTTCGATGAGCAGTTCTTC.

This chain connects TRBV11-2 to TRBJ2-1; TRBD2 agrees at 7 bases. V shed 0 bases, J shed 4 bases, and the junction held 3 bases outside the gene matches. The germline V gene has CDR1 SGHAT and CDR2 FQNNGV. The CDR3 is 15 residues long. The CDR3 coding sequence is TGTGCCAGCAGCTTAGAGCGAGCGGGGTACAATGAGCAGTTCTTC. Translated, it gives CASSLERAGYNEQFF.

The chain uses TRBV28 and TRBJ1-6; D not resolved. The length of the CDR3 is 12 residues. CDR1 and CDR2 (germline): MDHEN, SYDVKM. V was clipped by 7 bases and J by 9 bases, with 10 bases between them. The CDR3 region has the DNA TGTGCCAGCACCCAAACCGTTTCACCCCTCCACTTT. Translating gives CASTQTVSPLHF.

The rearrangement uses TRBV7-6 and TRBJ2-1; 10 bases match TRBD1. With 1 base clipped from V and 4 bases from J, the junction kept 4 bases outside the gene matches. The CDR3 is made up of 16 amino acids. Germline V gives CDR1 SGHVS, CDR2 FNYEAQ. DNA of the CDR3: TGTGCCAGCAGCTTAGAACAGGGACAGGGGTACAATGAGCAGTTCTTC. Encoded protein: CASSLEQGQGYNEQFF.

This chain links TRBV5-1 with TRBJ1-3; the D gene is possibly TRBD1 (5 bases). Germline lookup yields CDR1 SGHRS and CDR2 YFSETQ. This CDR3 comprises 15 residues. The V and J ends lost 3 bases and 0 bases respectively, with 10 bases between them. CDR3 protein: CASSSGTLSGNTIYF. The CDR3, as DNA: TGCGCCAGCAGCTCCGGGACCCTCTCTGGAAACACCATATATTTT. The full variable domain, with the rest looked up from reference TRBV5-1 and TRBJ1-3, is KAGVTQTPRYLIKTRGQQVTLSCSPISGHRSVSWYQQTPGQGLQFLFEYFSETQRNKGNFPGRFSGRQFSNSRSEMNVSTLELGDSALYLCASSSGTLSGNTIYFGEGSWLTVV.

The CDR3 nucleotides read TGCAGTGCATCCCGAACCAGTGAGCAGTACTTC. Amino acids: CSASRTSEQYF. The J gene is TRBJ2-7, the V gene TRBV20-1, with no clear D. Germline CDR1 and CDR2: DFQATT and SNEGSKA (reference sequence). The ends were cut back, 6 bases at V and 7 bases at J, with 13 bases in the middle. CDR3 length equals 11 residues.

V and J are TRBV7-8 and TRBJ1-5; 10 bases map to TRBD1. Germline V gene lookup returns CDR1 SGHVS and CDR2 FQNEAQ. The V segment lost 1 base and the J segment 4 bases; nucleotides outside the gene matches: 1. CDR3 length equals 15 residues. The CDR3 region is CASSLGTGGNQPQHF. CDR3 DNA: TGTGCCAGCAGCTTAGGGACAGGGGGAAATCAGCCCCAGCATTTT.

This clone has only a few counts. This chain joins TRBV18 and TRBJ2-2; 10 bases agree with TRBD2. After removal of 7 bases from V and 4 bases from J, the junction contained 3 bases not matched to a gene. CDR1 and CDR2 from the germline V gene are KGHSH and LQKENI. This CDR3 has 14 residues. CDR3: CASLLAGSTGELFF. DNA of the CDR3: TGTGCCAGCTTACTAGCGGGATCCACCGGGGAGCTGTTTTTT.

The V call is TRBV18, the J call TRBJ2-7; D gene unclear. Between the trimmed V and J ends, which lost 3 bases and 1 base, there was a span of 10 bases. Per germline, CDR1 KGHSH and CDR2 LQKENI. The CDR3 consists of 14 residues. CDR3 in DNA: TGTGCCAGCTCACCTGGGCCTTCTTCCTACGAGCAGTACTTC. This translates into CASSPGPSSYEQYF.

The chain employs TRBV10-3 and TRBJ2-7; 8 nucleotides align to TRBD2. The germline V gene encodes CDR1 ENHRY and CDR2 SYGVKD. The CDR3 totals 15 residues. Germline trimming cut 2 bases from V and 6 bases from J; bases unmatched to any gene: 9. The CDR3 protein is CAISEAGGRTAEQYF. CDR3 in DNA: TGTGCCATCAGTGAGGCGGGCGGGAGGACGGCCGAGCAGTACTTC.

This chain links TRBV7-9 with TRBJ1-1; TRBD1 might be the D (5 bases). The CDR3 runs 15 residues. Germline CDR1 reads SEHNR; CDR2 reads FQNEAQ (reference sequence). Trimming removed 4 bases from V and 4 bases from J, with 16 bases in between. In nucleotides, the CDR3 is TGTGCCAGCAGCTCCCCCCTAGGGGAGTCCACTGAAGCTTTCTTT. This encodes CASSSPLGESTEAFF.

With regard to this clone: This sample also contains other DNA sequences that code for the same CDR3. The gene calls are TRBV5-1 and TRBJ1-5; TRBD1 agrees at 8 bases. Germline CDR1 and CDR2: SGHRS and YFSETQ. This CDR3 has 14 residues. The V and J ends lost 3 bases and 7 bases, in that order; junction bases with no gene match: 6. The CDR3 here is CASSSGQGGQPQHF. Here the CDR3 DNA reads TGCGCCAGCAGCTCTGGACAGGGTGGACAGCCCCAGCATTTT.

This sequence joins TRBV18 and TRBJ1-2, with 8 bases identical to TRBD1. The J segment lost 0 bases and the V segment lost 2 bases, leaving 5 bases of the junction unmatched. The CDR3 length is 16 residues. Germline CDR1 KGHSH, CDR2 LQKENI. This CDR3 reads CASSPSGTGPNYGYTF. CDR3 DNA: TGTGCCAGCTCACCATCCGGGACAGGCCCTAACTATGGCTACACCTTC.